These 8 T cell receptor beta chains share one sample of origin, sequenced in a study of OX40 agonist ivuxolimab in advanced cancers. The assay was immunoSEQ multiplex PCR, and TCRdb's table has in-frame clones only and misses some. The table has approximately 25,000 clones, around 79% seen once. The sequencing here drew on CD4+ or CD8+ T cells sorted from blood, taken in a trial of the OX40 agonist ivuxolimab. The receptors were gathered from an adult with an advanced solid tumor such as melanoma, head and neck, liver or kidney cancer.

This rearrangement joins TRBV5-1 to TRBJ1-2; the match to TRBD1 covers 9 bases. Looked up from germline, CDR1 is SGHRS and CDR2 is YFSETQ. V gave up 4 bases and J gave up 4 bases; unmatched junction bases: 8. The CDR3 has 15 amino acids. The CDR3 DNA reads as TGCGCCAGCAGCCCTACACAGGGGGCGGGCTATGGCTACACCTTC. This sequence encodes CASSPTQGAGYGYTF.

The chain is built from TRBV11-1 and TRBJ2-2; 11 nucleotides line up with TRBD2. Germline trimming cut 6 bases from V and 4 bases from J; bases unmatched to any gene: 1. This CDR3 is built from 14 residues. Germline-derived CDR1 and CDR2 are SGHAT and FQDESV (reference sequence). In DNA form, the CDR3 reads TGTGCCAGCAGAGGACTAGCGGGCACCGGGGAGCTGTTTTTT. Translating gives CASRGLAGTGELFF.

The rearrangement links TRBV19 to TRBJ1-2; D is unresolved. The ends were cut back, 7 bases at V and 9 bases at J, with 15 bases in the middle. The CDR3 covers 12 residues. Germline values: CDR1 LNHDA, CDR2 SQIVND (reference sequence). CDR3 loop: CASTPDGFSYTF. The CDR3 DNA follows: TGTGCCAGTACTCCGGACGGCTTTAGCTACACCTTC.

The chain is built from TRBV6-4 and TRBJ2-1; a possible D gene is TRBD2 (5 bases). This CDR3 region has 14 residues. Deletions cut 4 bases from V and 4 bases from J, with 11 bases between. Germline values: CDR1 MRHNA, CDR2 SNTAGT. The CDR3 spells CASSADWWYNEQFF. The DNA for the CDR3 is TGTGCCAGCAGTGCGGACTGGTGGTACAATGAGCAGTTCTTC.

The chain uses TRBV28 and TRBJ2-1; 9 bases map to TRBD2. Germline CDR1 and CDR2: MDHEN and SYDVKM. The junction had 8 bases not matched to a gene; V was cut back by 5 bases and J by 6 bases. The CDR3 is made up of 15 amino acids. CDR3 DNA: TGTGCCAGCAGTCTCCCCCTAGCGGGGAGCAATGAGCAGTTCTTC. Its protein is CASSLPLAGSNEQFF. The whole variable domain, remainder taken from reference TRBV28 and TRBJ2-1, is DVKVTQSSRYLVKRTGEKVFLECVQDMDHENMFWYRQDPGLGLRLIYFSYDVKMKEKGDIPEGYSVSREKKERFSLILESASTNQTSMYLCASSLPLAGSNEQFFGPGTRLTVL.

CDR3 nucleotide sequence: TGTGCCAGCAGCAACGGATACGAGCAGTACTTC. Translation: CASSNGYEQYF. V gene TRBV5-4 combines with J gene TRBJ2-7; no reliable D call. Trimming took off 4 bases at V and 4 bases at J, with 6 bases between the two ends. The length of the CDR3 is 11 residues. Germline CDR1 SGHNT, CDR2 YYREEE (reference sequence).

The CDR3 bases are TGTGCCAGCAGCTCTTCCGAGACTAGCATCAATGAGCAGTTCTTC. Its translation is CASSSSETSINEQFF. The chain uses TRBV9 and TRBJ2-1, with 7 nucleotides matching TRBD2. Germline-derived CDR1 and CDR2 are SGDLS and YYNGEE. J gave up 6 bases and V 4 bases, and 10 bases lay outside the gene matches. This CDR3 contains 15 residues.

This rearrangement joins TRBV2 to TRBJ1-1; the match to TRBD1 covers 9 bases. From germline, CDR1 is SNHLY and CDR2 FYNNEI. V was clipped by 9 bases and J by 1 base; unmatched bases: 3. CDR3 size: 13 residues. CDR3 residues: CARRTGANTEAFF. CDR3 bases: TGTGCCAGACGGACAGGGGCGAACACTGAAGCTTTCTTT.